This TCR beta chain was recorded in a study of vaccination and CD4 T cells after COVID-19. As for the study in general: There were six male and four female convalescents, and two of them were Hispanic.

The study's findings and limits: Data came from relatively few convalescent patients and lacked early post-infection timepoints.

Sequencing of the DNA from cultured CD4+ T cells was carried out with the Oncomine TCR Beta short-read assay. Genomic DNA from cultured CD4+ T cells was extracted. TCRdb called the PCR reads again in MiXCR, with one record for every CDR3 protein. The data contain about 18,000 distinct CDR3 sequences, 50% to 65% of them singletons. Treatment reported: approximately nine-day PBMC culture with coronavirus spike peptide pools or control peptides (ViraFEST assay). First, ViraFEST expanded antigen-specific T cells with peptide pools, and next it sequenced the TCRs. The germline V and J ends were trimmed by 2 bases and 6 bases, with 9 bases remaining between them. The CDR3 runs 13 residues. Per germline, CDR1 SGHTA and CDR2 FQGNSA. Comments on this clonotype: Its specificity is not known.

This clonotype originated in a human donor who had recovered from COVID-19. The rearrangement uses TRBV7-2 and TRBJ2-3; unclear D gene. Sequenced material: CD4+ T cells from blood, cultured in vitro. Here the CDR3 DNA reads TGTGCCAGCAGCTTAATTGAAGGCGATACGCAGTATTTT. Amino acids: CASSLIEGDTQYF. The entire variable domain, with the rest obtained from reference TRBV7-2 and TRBJ2-3, is as follows: GAGVSQSPSNKVTEKGKDVELRCDPISGHTALYWYRQSLGQGLEFLIYFQGNSAPDKSGLPSDRFSAERTGGSVSTLTIQRTQQEDSAVYLCASSLIEGDTQYFGPGTRLTVL.